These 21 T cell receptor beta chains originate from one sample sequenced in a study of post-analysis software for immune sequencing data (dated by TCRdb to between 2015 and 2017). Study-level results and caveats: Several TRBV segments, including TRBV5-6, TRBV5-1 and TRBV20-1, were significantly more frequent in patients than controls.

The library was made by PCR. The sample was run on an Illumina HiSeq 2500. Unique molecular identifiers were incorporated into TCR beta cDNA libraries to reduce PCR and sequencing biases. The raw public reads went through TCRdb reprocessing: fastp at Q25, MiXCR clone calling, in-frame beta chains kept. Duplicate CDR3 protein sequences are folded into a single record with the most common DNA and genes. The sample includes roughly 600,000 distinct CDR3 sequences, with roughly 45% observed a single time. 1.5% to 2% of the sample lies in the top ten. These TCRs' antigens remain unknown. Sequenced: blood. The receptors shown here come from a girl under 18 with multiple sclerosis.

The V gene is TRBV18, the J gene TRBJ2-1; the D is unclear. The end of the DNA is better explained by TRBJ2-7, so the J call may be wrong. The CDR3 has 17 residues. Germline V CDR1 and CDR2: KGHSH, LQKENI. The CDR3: CASSPSEGKVSYNEQYF. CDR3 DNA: TGTGCCAGCTCACCTAGTGAAGGGAAAGTCTCCTACAATGAGCAGTACTTC.

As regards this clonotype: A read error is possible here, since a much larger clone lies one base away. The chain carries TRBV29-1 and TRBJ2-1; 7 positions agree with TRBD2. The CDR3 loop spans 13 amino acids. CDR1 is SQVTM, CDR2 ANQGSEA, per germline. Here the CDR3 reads CSVGDYSYNEQVF. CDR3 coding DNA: TGCAGCGTGGGGGACTACTCCTACAATGAGCAGGTCTTC.

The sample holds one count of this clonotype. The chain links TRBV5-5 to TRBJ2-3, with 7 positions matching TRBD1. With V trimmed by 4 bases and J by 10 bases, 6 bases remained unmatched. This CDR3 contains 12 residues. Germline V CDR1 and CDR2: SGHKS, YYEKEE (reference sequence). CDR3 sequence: CASSPRDSAQYF. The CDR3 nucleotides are TGTGCCAGCAGCCCCCGGGACAGTGCGCAGTATTTT.

The CDR3 DNA reads TGTGCCAGCAGCTTAAACACCAATCAGCCCCAGCATTTT. It translates to CASSLNTNQPQHF. The rearrangement uses TRBV11-3 and TRBJ1-5; D gene ambiguous. The CDR3 has 13 residues. V shed 2 bases and J shed 3 bases, with 5 bases lying between them. CDR1 is SGHNT and CDR2 is YENEEA in the germline V gene. Complete variable domain (other parts from reference TRBV11-3 and TRBJ1-5): EAGVVQSPRYKIIEKKQPVAFWCNPISGHNTLYWYLQNLGQGPELLIRYENEEAVDDSQLPKDRFSAERLKGVDSTLKIQPAELGDSAVYLCASSLNTNQPQHFGDGTRLSIL.

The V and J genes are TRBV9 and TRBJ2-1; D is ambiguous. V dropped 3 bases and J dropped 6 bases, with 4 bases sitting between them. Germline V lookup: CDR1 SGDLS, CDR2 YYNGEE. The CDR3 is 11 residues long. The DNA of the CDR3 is TGTGCCAGCAGCGCGGGCAATGAGCAGTTCTTC. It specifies CASSAGNEQFF.

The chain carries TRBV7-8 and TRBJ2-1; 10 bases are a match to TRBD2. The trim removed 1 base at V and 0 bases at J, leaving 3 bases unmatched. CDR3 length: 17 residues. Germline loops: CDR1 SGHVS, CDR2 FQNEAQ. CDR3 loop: CASSLGSGGISYNEQFF. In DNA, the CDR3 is TGTGCCAGCAGCTTAGGTAGCGGGGGGATCTCCTACAATGAGCAGTTCTTC.

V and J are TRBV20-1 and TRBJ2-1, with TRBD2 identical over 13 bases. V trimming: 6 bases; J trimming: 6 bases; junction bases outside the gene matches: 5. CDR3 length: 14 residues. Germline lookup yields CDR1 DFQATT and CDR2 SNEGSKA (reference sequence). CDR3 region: CSAGGLAGINEQFF. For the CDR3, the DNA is TGCAGTGCAGGGGGACTAGCGGGGATCAATGAGCAGTTCTTC.

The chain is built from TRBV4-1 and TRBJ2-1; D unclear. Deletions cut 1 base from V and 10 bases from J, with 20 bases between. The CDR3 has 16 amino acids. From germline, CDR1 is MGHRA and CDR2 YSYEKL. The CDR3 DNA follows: TGCGCCAGCAGCCAAGGCCGTCACAGAGAGCTCTACGAGCAGTTCTTC. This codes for CASSQGRHRELYEQFF.

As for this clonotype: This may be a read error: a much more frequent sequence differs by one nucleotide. The CDR3 sequence: CAIRSQETQYF. In nucleotides, the CDR3 is TGTGCCATCAGGTCCCAAGAGACCCAGTACTTC. The chain uses TRBV10-3 and TRBJ2-5; D not certain. Germline-derived CDR1 and CDR2 are ENHRY and SYGVKD. The CDR3 runs to 11 residues. The V gene lost 6 bases and the J gene lost 1 base, with 3 bases spanning the gap.

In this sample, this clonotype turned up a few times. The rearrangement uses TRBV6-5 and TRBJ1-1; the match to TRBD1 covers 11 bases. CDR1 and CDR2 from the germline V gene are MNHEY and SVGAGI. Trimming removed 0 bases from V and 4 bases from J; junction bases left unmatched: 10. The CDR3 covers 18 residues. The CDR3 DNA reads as TGTGCCAGCAGTTACTCTATCCGGGACAGGGGGTTTGTCACTGAAGCTTTCTTT. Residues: CASSYSIRDRGFVTEAFF.

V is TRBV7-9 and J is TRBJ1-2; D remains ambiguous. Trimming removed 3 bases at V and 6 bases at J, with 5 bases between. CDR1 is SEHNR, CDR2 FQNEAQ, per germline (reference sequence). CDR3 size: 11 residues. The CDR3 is CASSFSDGYTF. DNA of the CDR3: TGTGCCAGCAGCTTCAGTGATGGCTACACCTTC.

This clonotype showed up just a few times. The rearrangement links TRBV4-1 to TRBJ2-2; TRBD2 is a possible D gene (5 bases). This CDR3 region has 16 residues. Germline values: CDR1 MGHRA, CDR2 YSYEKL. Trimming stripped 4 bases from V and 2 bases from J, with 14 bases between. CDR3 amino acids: CASSLLGEPNTGELFF. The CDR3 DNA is TGCGCCAGCAGCCTCCTCGGGGAACCTAACACCGGGGAGCTGTTTTTT.

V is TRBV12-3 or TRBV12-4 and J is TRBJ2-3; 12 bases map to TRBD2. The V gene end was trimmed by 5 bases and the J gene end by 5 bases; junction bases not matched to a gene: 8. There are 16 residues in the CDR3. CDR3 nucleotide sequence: TGTGCCAGCAGTCCCCCGGGACTAGCGGGTAGAGATACGCAGTATTTT. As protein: CASSPPGLAGRDTQYF.

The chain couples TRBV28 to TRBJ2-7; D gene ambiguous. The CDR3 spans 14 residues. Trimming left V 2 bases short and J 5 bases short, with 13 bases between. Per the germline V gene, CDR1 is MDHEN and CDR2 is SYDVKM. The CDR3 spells CASSLPKWIHEQYF. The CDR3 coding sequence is TGTGCCAGCAGTTTACCTAAGTGGATCCACGAGCAGTACTTC.

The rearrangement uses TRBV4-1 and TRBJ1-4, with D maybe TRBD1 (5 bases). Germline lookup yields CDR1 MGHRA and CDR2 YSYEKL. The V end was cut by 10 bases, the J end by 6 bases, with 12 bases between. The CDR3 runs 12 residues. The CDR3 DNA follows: TGCGCCACTGCAAGGGACCATGAAAAACTGTTTTTT. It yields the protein CATARDHEKLFF.

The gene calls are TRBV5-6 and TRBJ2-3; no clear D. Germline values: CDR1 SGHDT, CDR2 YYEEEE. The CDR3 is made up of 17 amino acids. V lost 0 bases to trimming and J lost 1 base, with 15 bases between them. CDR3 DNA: TGTGCCAGCAGCTTGGGCGGAAGACCCTCGGGCACAGATACGCAGTATTTT. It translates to CASSLGGRPSGTDTQYF.

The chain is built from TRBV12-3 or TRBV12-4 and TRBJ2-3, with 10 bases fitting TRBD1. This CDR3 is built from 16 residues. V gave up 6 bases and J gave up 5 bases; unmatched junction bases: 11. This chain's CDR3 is CASSPGDRGYGDTQYF. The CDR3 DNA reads TGTGCCAGCAGCCCAGGGGACAGGGGATACGGAGATACGCAGTATTTT.

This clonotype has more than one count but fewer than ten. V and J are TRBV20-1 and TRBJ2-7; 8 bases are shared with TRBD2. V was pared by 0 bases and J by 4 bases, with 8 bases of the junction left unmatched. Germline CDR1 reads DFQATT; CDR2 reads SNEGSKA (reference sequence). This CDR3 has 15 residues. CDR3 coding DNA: TGCAGTGCTAGAGAGAAGATTAGCGGGAAATACGAGCAGTACTTC. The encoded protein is CSAREKISGKYEQYF.

The CDR3 is CASNGRTETQETQYF. The CDR3, as DNA: TGTGCCAGCAACGGACGGACCGAAACTCAAGAGACCCAGTACTTC. The chain couples TRBV28 to TRBJ2-5; D remains unclear. Trimming stripped 7 bases from V and 2 bases from J, with 17 bases between. The CDR3 is made up of 15 amino acids. Germline V lookup: CDR1 MDHEN, CDR2 SYDVKM.

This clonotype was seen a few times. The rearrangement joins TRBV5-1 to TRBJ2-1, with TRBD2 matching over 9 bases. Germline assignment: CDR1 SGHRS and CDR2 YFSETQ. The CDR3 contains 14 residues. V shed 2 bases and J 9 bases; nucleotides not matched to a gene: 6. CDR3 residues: CASSFSGRSGEQFF. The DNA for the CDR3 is TGCGCCAGCAGCTTTAGCGGGAGATCCGGTGAGCAGTTCTTC.

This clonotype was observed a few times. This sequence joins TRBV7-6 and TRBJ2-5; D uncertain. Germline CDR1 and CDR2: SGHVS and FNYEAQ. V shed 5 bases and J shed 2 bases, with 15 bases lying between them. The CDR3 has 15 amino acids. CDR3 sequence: CASSPRPGPQETQYF. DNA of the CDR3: TGTGCCAGCAGCCCTAGGCCGGGCCCTCAAGAGACCCAGTACTTC.